This is a list of T cell receptor beta chains from one sample in a study of blood T cell repertoires in COVID-19. Measured with immunoSEQ multiplex PCR; TCRdb has only the in-frame clones, and not every one. The data show 350,000 to 500,000 clones, around 90% seen once. The material sequenced was peripheral blood. These receptor sequences come from a man between 18 and 35 years old with COVID-19, enrolled during active disease. The CDR3 runs from the conserved cysteine through the conserved F or W. A D gene is named only where the DNA matches it firmly. The listing skips clone size in some rows; elsewhere it reads once, few, many or a size class.

TRBD2,TRBJ2-5,-,TRBV11-2,TGTGCCAGCAGCTGGGCCGCGGGGGGGCAAGAGACCCAGTACTTC,CASSWAAGGQETQYF
-,TRBJ1-1,-,TRBV24-1,TGTGCCACCTACCCCGAGGGGAACACTGAAGCTTTCTTT,CATYPEGNTEAFF
-,TRBJ2-2,-,TRBV2,TGTGCCAGCAAACTAGTAACCGGGGAGCTGTTTTTT,CASKLVTGELFF
TRBD2,TRBJ2-3,-,TRBV5-1,TGCGCCAGCATGAACGGACTAGCGGGGGGGCCCGGCACAGATACGCAGTATTTT,CASMNGLAGGPGTDTQYF
-,TRBJ1-6,-,TRBV15,TGTGCCACCAGCAGAGACGCTGGGGCTAATTCACCCCTCCACTTT,CATSRDAGANSPLHF
TRBD2,TRBJ2-1,-,TRBV9,TGTGCCAGCACGGGGGGGACGGGCTCCTACAATGAGCAGTTCTTC,CASTGGTGSYNEQFF
TRBD2,TRBJ2-1,-,TRBV5-4,TGTGCCAGCGCGGGGGGGCTTCACAATGAGCAGTTCTTC,CASAGGLHNEQFF
-,TRBJ2-1,once,TRBV5-1,TGCGCCAGCGGGGACGGTGGAGGGGATGAGCAGTTCTTC,CASGDGGGDEQFF
TRBD2,TRBJ2-3,-,TRBV11-3,TGTGCCAGCAGCTTAAGTAGCGGGAGAGTTACGCAGTATTTT,CASSLSSGRVTQYF
TRBD2,TRBJ2-3,-,TRBV6-6,TGTGCCGTAGGGGCGGGACTAGCGTCTGATACGCAGTATTTT,CAVGAGLASDTQYF
-,TRBJ1-2,-,TRBV30,TGTGCCTGGAGTGCACAGAATAACTATGGCTACACCTTC,CAWSAQNNYGYTF
TRBD1,TRBJ2-7,-,TRBV7-6,TGTGCCAGCAGCCCCGGGACAGAGGGGGAGCAGTACTTC,CASSPGTEGEQYF
TRBD1,TRBJ2-3,-,TRBV24-1,TGTGCCACCAGTGCCGTCCGGGACAGGGGATTTGAGGATACGCAGTATTTT,CATSAVRDRGFEDTQYF
-,TRBJ1-6,once,TRBV27,TGTGCTAAACCGCGGACACCCCTCCACTTT,CAKPRTPLHF
-,TRBJ2-7,-,TRBV2,TGTGCCAGCAGTGAAAACGGGTCCTACGAGCAGTACTTC,CASSENGSYEQYF
-,TRBJ1-2,-,TRBV5-1,TGCGCCAGCAGATACGACATGGGGGCGGGCTATGGCTACACCTTC,CASRYDMGAGYGYTF
TRBD2,TRBJ2-1,-,TRBV9,TGTGCCAGCAGCGCACCCTTAGGGAGTAGCGGGAGGCCCTATGAGCAGTTCTTC,CASSAPLGSSGRPYEQFF
TRBD1,TRBJ2-7,once,TRBV5-1,TGCGCCAGCAGCTTGGGGGGACAGACCTACTACGAGCAGTACTTC,CASSLGGQTYYEQYF
-,TRBJ2-5,-,TRBV11-2,TGTGCCAGCAGCACGCGGACAAGAGAGACCCAGTACTTC,CASSTRTRETQYF
TRBD2,TRBJ2-3,-,TRBV5-4,TGTGCCAGCAGACGCACGGGGGGTACAGATACGCAGTATTTT,CASRRTGGTDTQYF
-,TRBJ1-1,few,TRBV7-9,TGTGCCAGCAGCTGGGGGGGCACTGAAGCTTTCTTT,CASSWGGTEAFF
-,TRBJ1-1,-,TRBV2,TGTGCCAGCAGACGGGACTCCGGAACTGAAGCTTTCTTT,CASRRDSGTEAFF
TRBD2,TRBJ2-1,-,TRBV7-9,TGTGCCAGCATCCCGAGGAGGAGCGGGAGGGCCAATGAGCAGTTCTTC,CASIPRRSGRANEQFF
TRBD1,TRBJ1-6,-,TRBV2,TGTGCCAGCAGTCTGACAGGGTGGGGTTCACCCCTCCACTTT,CASSLTGWGSPLHF
-,TRBJ2-7,-,TRBV7-9,TGTGCCAGCAGCCCCGAGAGCTCCTACGAGCAGTACTTC,CASSPESSYEQYF
-,TRBJ1-1,-,TRBV12-3/TRBV12-4,TGTGCCAGCAGTTCAGGGGAAGGTGAAGCTTTCTTT,CASSSGEGEAFF
TRBD2,TRBJ2-7,-,TRBV18,TGTGCCAGCTCACCGGCGCCGGGGGGCGAGCAGTACTTC,CASSPAPGGEQYF
TRBD2,TRBJ2-2,-,TRBV5-5,TGTGCCAGCAGCTTGGTAGCGGGAGGGACCGGGGAGCTGTTTTTT,CASSLVAGGTGELFF
TRBD2,TRBJ2-7,once,TRBV6-1,TGTGCCAGCAGTGAATCTGTGCGGGGGACCTACGAGCAGTACTTC,CASSESVRGTYEQYF
TRBD2,TRBJ2-1,-,TRBV19,TGTGCCAGTAGTATCTCGAGCGGGGGGGCTAAAAATGAGCAGTTCTTC,CASSISSGGAKNEQFF
-,TRBJ1-6,once,TRBV5-4,TGTGCCAGCCAAGCCGGGGATTCACCCCTCCACTTT,CASQAGDSPLHF
TRBD2,TRBJ2-7,once,TRBV19,TGTGCCAGTAGTATAGCAAGCGGGAGTGCTTACGAGCAGTACTTC,CASSIASGSAYEQYF
-,TRBJ1-2,-,TRBV6-5,TGTGCCAGCAGTTACTATGGTGGCGGAAACTATGGCTACACCTTC,CASSYYGGGNYGYTF
TRBD2,TRBJ2-2,-,TRBV7-9,TGTGCCAGCAGTACCCTTCTGGGACTAGCGGGGACTAACACCGGGGAGCTGTTTTTT,CASSTLLGLAGTNTGELFF
TRBD2,TRBJ2-1,-,TRBV10-3,TGTGCCATCAGTGAGCCGAGTCAAGCGGGGGGGCCCTACAATGAGCAGTTCTTC,CAISEPSQAGGPYNEQFF
TRBD2,TRBJ2-6,-,TRBV3-1/TRBV3-2,TGTGCCAGCAGCCAAGATCTTCCGGGGAGGGGTGGGGCCAACGTCCTGACTTTC,CASSQDLPGRGGANVLTF
-,TRBJ2-7,-,TRBV6-5,TGTGCCAGCAGGAACCAGGGATACGAGCAGTACTTC,CASRNQGYEQYF
-,TRBJ2-7,-,TRBV10-1,TGCGCCAGCAGTGATCCCGGGACTTCCTACGAGCAGTACTTC,CASSDPGTSYEQYF